This passage covers 5 T cell receptor beta chains from one sample sequenced in a study of cytomegalovirus exposure and HLA in healthy donors. Primers for the PCR totalled 60 Vbeta and 13 Jbeta. TCRdb's copy holds only in-frame clones and misses some; the assay was immunoSEQ multiplex PCR. The table shows approximately 130,000 clones, with roughly 70% occurring only once. The sample comprised PBMCs. These receptors came from a man aged 30-40 years in good health and CMV-seronegative.

The J gene is TRBJ2-3, the V gene TRBV29-1, with 7 bases matching TRBD2. Trimming removed 4 bases from V and 1 base from J; junction bases left unmatched: 2. Per the germline V gene, CDR1 is SQVTM and CDR2 is ANQGSEA. The CDR3 contains 13 residues. CDR3 DNA sequence: TGCAGCGTTGGGGGAGGGGGCACAGATACGCAGTATTTT. Its translation: CSVGGGGTDTQYF.

This chain links TRBV27 with TRBJ2-1; D is ambiguous. CDR3 length: 13 amino acids. Trimming cost V 2 bases and J 1 base, with 3 bases left between them. CDR1 is MNHEY, CDR2 SMNVEV, per germline (reference sequence). The CDR3 reads CASSLASYNEQFF. CDR3 coding DNA: TGTGCCAGCAGTTTAGCGTCCTACAATGAGCAGTTCTTC.

V and J are TRBV6-5 and TRBJ2-7; perhaps TRBD2 as D (5 bases). Germline values: CDR1 MNHEY, CDR2 SVGAGI. V was pared by 0 bases and J by 0 bases, with 12 bases between. CDR3 length equals 16 residues. The DNA for the CDR3 is TGTGCCAGCAGTTACTCCCCGTTTAGCGACTCCTACGAGCAGTACTTC. Its protein product is CASSYSPFSDSYEQYF.

J is TRBJ1-1 and V is TRBV15; no clear D. This CDR3 is built from 16 residues. V was cut by 0 bases and J by 0 bases, with 11 bases left in between. Per the germline V gene, CDR1 is LNHNV and CDR2 is YYDKDF (reference sequence). CDR3 residues: CATSRDSESMNTEAFF. CDR3 DNA sequence: TGTGCCACCAGCAGAGATAGCGAGTCGATGAACACTGAAGCTTTCTTT.

The table lists this clone with a few counts. The rearrangement joins TRBV5-1 to TRBJ2-1; 11 positions match TRBD2. The CDR3 has 16 amino acids. Losses at the gene ends were 1 base for V and 3 bases for J; bases not matched to a gene: 3. CDR1 and CDR2 (germline): SGHRS, YFSETQ. The CDR3 reads CASSLSGTSGYNEQFF. The CDR3 DNA reads as TGCGCCAGCAGCTTGTCCGGGACTAGCGGCTACAATGAGCAGTTCTTC.